The clone carrying this TCR beta chain was seen only once. Sample treatment: 15 Gy SBRT to primary tumor, nephrectomy 4 weeks later. Assay used: immunoSEQ multiplex PCR; TCRdb lists only in-frame clones, some missing. The top ten clones hold 19% of a sample with around 9,600 clones, roughly 55% of them seen once. The CDR3 is 15 amino acids. The ends lost 4 bases at V and 6 bases at J; junction bases unmatched: 6. The germline V gene has CDR1 LNHDA and CDR2 SQIVND (reference sequence). This record belongs to a study of radiation and T cells in renal cell carcinoma. The J gene is TRBJ1-5, the V gene TRBV19; TRBD1 aligns across 10 bases. The receptor comes from a man aged 60 to 69 with renal cell carcinoma. The material was tumor tissue, obtained from a patient whose treatment included radiotherapy and nephrectomy. The CDR3, as DNA: TGTGCCAGTAGTACGACAGGGGGCTCTGCTCAGCCCCAGCATTTT. This gives the protein CASSTTGGSAQPQHF.